This TCR beta chain originates from a study of blood T cell repertoires in COVID-19. Study-wide context: Collection of acute and convalescent COVID-19 samples took place in the United States, Italy and Spain. PBMCs, B-cell-depleted T cells, or T cells were the source of the cDNA or gDNA that made up the material.

Original methodology: By means of reference gene primer amplification, nucleated cell counts were estimated. Assay: immunoSEQ multiplex PCR; the TCRdb copy retains only in-frame clones and omits some. D and trimming come from the DNA, and the V and J calls and clone size come from that table. This repertoire shows approximately 52,000 clones, about 85% found once; its top ten account for 10% to 15%. The TCR was taken from a woman older than 75 with acute or convalescent COVID-19. Sequencing used peripheral blood.

CDR3: CASSVEGRVNSPLHF. The CDR3 coding sequence is TGTGCCAGCAGCGTAGAGGGCAGGGTAAACTCACCCCTCCACTTT. The chain joins TRBV9 to TRBJ1-6; the D gene is possibly TRBD1 (5 bases). CDR3 length: 15 residues. Trimming cost V 0 bases and J 10 bases, with 14 bases left between them. CDR1 and CDR2 from the germline V gene are SGDLS and YYNGEE. Supplemented by reference TRBV9 and TRBJ1-6, the full variable domain reads DSGVTQTPKHLITATGQRVTLRCSPRSGDLSVYWYQQSLDQGLQFLIQYYNGEERAKGNILERFSAQQFPDLHSELNLSSLELGDSALYFCASSVEGRVNSPLHFGNGTRLTVT.